This T cell receptor beta chain is drawn from a study of persistence of HIV-infected CD4 T cells. The libraries were made with immunoSEQ version 4 in survey mode. The repertoire was sequenced with immunoSEQ multiplex PCR; TCRdb's copy has only in-frame clones and lacks some. Among approximately 18,000 clones listed, 50% to 70% were seen once. The CDR3 has 13 amino acids. Germline V gene data show CDR1 as WSHSY and CDR2 as SAAADI. V lost 3 bases and J lost 5, with 11 bases in between. As regards this clone: The antigen is not known.

Cells were stimulated with overlapping HIV-1 Gag 15-mer peptides. CD4+ T cells upregulating both CD40 ligand and CD69 were sorted as responding cells. This chain uses TRBV10-2 with TRBJ2-7, with a possible D match to TRBD1 (5 bases). Sequenced material: CD4+ T cells sorted from PBMCs after approximately 19-hour stimulation, taken from a patient who received antiretroviral therapy. The receptor was derived from an adult woman with HIV who was CMV-seropositive. This chain's CDR3 is CASSDPGPHEQYF. CDR3 nucleotide sequence: TGCGCCAGCAGTGACCCAGGGCCGCACGAGCAGTACTTC.